Listed below are T cell receptor beta chains from one sample, sequenced in a study of Graves' ophthalmopathy and Graves' hyperthyroidism. TCRdb used MiXCR to reprocess the multiplex PCR reads, holding one entry per CDR3 protein. Altogether 600,000 to 700,000 distinct CDR3 sequences are present, just over 40% being singletons, with the ten largest covering more than 3%. Sequencing was carried out using peripheral blood. The receptors derive from an adult man with Graves' ophthalmopathy. Both conserved end residues are part of each CDR3. A D gene is named only where the DNA matches it firmly. Clone size appears in some rows only: once, few, many, or a class for an expanded clone.

CDR3 protein,CDR3 DNA,D gene,J gene,V gene,clone size
CASSTGTAKIYGYTF,TGTGCCAGCAGTACCGGGACAGCGAAAATCTATGGCTACACCTTC,TRBD1,TRBJ1-2,TRBV9,NA
CASSLTSRGDSPLHF,TGTGCCAGCAGCTTAACGAGCAGGGGTGATTCACCCCTCCACTTT,NA,TRBJ1-6,TRBV7-3,few
CASSVLALAGGREQYF,TGTGCCAGCAGTGTTCTGGCACTAGCGGGAGGTCGCGAGCAGTACTTC,TRBD2,TRBJ2-7,TRBV6-1,few
CASRGEQYF,TGTGCCAGCCGGGGGGAGCAGTACTTC,TRBD2,TRBJ2-5,TRBV12-3/TRBV12-4,NA
CASSLAGGTYDTIYF,TGTGCCAGCAGCCTAGCGGGAGGGACTTATGACACCATATATTTT,NA,TRBJ1-3,TRBV12-3/TRBV12-4,NA
CAIRPSSGNTIYF,TGTGCCATCAGACCGAGCTCTGGAAACACCATATATTTT,NA,TRBJ1-3,TRBV10-3,many
CAISDLTGENTEAFF,TGTGCCATCAGTGATCTCACAGGGGAGAACACTGAAGCTTTCTTT,TRBD1,TRBJ1-1,TRBV10-3,many
CASKVGRGRGEPQHF,TGTGCCAGCAAGGTCGGGCGGGGGCGAGGGGAGCCTCAGCATTTT,NA,TRBJ1-5,TRBV2,NA
CASSLSPGEEQYF,TGTGCCAGCAGTCTCTCCCCGGGTGAAGAGCAGTACTTC,NA,TRBJ2-7,TRBV12-3/TRBV12-4,NA
CASTPAGSNYGYTF,TGTGCCAGCACGCCGGCAGGGTCTAACTATGGCTACACCTTC,NA,TRBJ1-2,TRBV6-6,many
CASSLTWGAGEKLFF,TGTGCCAGCAGTCTGACGTGGGGGGCGGGTGAAAAACTGTTTTTT,NA,TRBJ1-4,TRBV7-2,many
CASSLGQPGETQYF,TGTGCCAGCAGCTTAGGTCAGCCGGGAGAGACCCAGTACTTC,NA,TRBJ2-5,TRBV7-3,NA
CASSQGYRDNQPQHF,TGTGCCAGCAGCCAAGGGTACAGAGACAATCAGCCCCAGCATTTT,NA,TRBJ1-5,TRBV5-4,NA
CASRSAGVFSYEQYF,TGTGCCAGTAGGTCAGCGGGAGTCTTCTCCTACGAGCAGTACTTC,TRBD2,TRBJ2-7,TRBV19,many
CSVRGLKQPQHF,TGCAGCGTTCGGGGCTTGAAGCAGCCCCAGCATTTT,NA,TRBJ1-5,TRBV29-1,NA
CASSQPSTGGNYEQYF,TGCGCCAGCAGCCAACCTTCAACAGGGGGTAACTACGAGCAGTACTTC,TRBD1,TRBJ2-7,TRBV4-1,many
CASKGTSGMIGELFF,TGCGCCAGCAAAGGGACTAGCGGGATGATCGGGGAGCTGTTTTTT,TRBD2,TRBJ2-2,TRBV5-1,few
CASSLEGLASETQYF,TGTGCCAGCAGCTTAGAGGGACTAGCTTCCGAGACCCAGTACTTC,TRBD2,TRBJ2-5,TRBV7-9,many
CASSSRLVVNTGELFF,TGTGCCAGCAGCTCTCGTCTAGTAGTAAACACCGGGGAGCTGTTTTTT,NA,TRBJ2-2,TRBV9,many
CASSLSASGEETQYF,TGCGCCAGCAGCTTGTCGGCTAGCGGTGAAGAGACCCAGTACTTC,TRBD2,TRBJ2-5,TRBV5-1,NA
CASSQLNDMAFF,TGCGCCAGCAGCCAACTGAACGACATGGCTTTCTTT,NA,TRBJ1-1,TRBV4-1,many
CASSYKGQTTEAFF,TGTGCCAGCAGTTACAAGGGACAAACCACTGAAGCTTTCTTT,NA,TRBJ1-1,TRBV6-1,NA
CSVETFNEQLF,TGCAGCGTTGAAACGTTCAATGAGCAGCTCTTC,NA,TRBJ2-1,TRBV29-1,NA
CASSIGDRSSYEQYF,TGTGCCAGTAGTATCGGGGACAGGAGCTCCTACGAGCAGTACTTC,TRBD1,TRBJ2-7,TRBV19,many